Shown below are 20 T cell receptor beta chains from a single sample sequenced in a study of T cell responses to AZD1222 COVID-19 vaccine. Assay used: immunoSEQ multiplex PCR; TCRdb lists only in-frame clones, some missing. The sample has approximately 180,000 clones; about nine tenths are singletons. This specimen was peripheral blood, taken on day 0 of AZD1222 vaccination. All receptors come from an adult in good health.

The chain employs TRBV14 and TRBJ2-1; 10 bases are shared with TRBD1. V lost 4 bases and J lost 8; bases outside the gene matches: 17. This CDR3 region has 18 residues. Germline CDR1 and CDR2: SGHDN and FVKESK. For the CDR3, the DNA is TGTGCCAGCAGCCGCCTAAATTCGGGACAGGGGCCTCATTATGAGCAGTTCTTC. Encoded protein: CASSRLNSGQGPHYEQFF.

The V gene is TRBV21-1, the J gene TRBJ1-6. TRBV21-1 is a pseudogene locus. CDR3 length: 14 residues. CDR3 DNA sequence: TGTGCCAGCAGCAAAATCCCAGCTCCGGGAGTCCTCCACTTT. Its translation is CASSKIPAPGVLHF.

CDR3 loop: CASSRWIGEKLFF. The CDR3 DNA reads as TGCGCCAGCAGTCGGTGGATTGGAGAAAAACTGTTTTTT. The chain joins TRBV10-1 to TRBJ1-4; D gene ambiguous. Between the trimmed V and J ends, which lost 5 bases and 8 bases, there was a span of 12 bases. The length of the CDR3 is 13 residues. Germline-derived CDR1 and CDR2 are WNHNN and SYGVQD (reference sequence).

The J gene is TRBJ2-1, the V gene TRBV28; D might be TRBD2 (5 bases). The germline V and J ends were trimmed by 2 bases and 1 base, with 12 bases remaining between them. The CDR3 totals 16 residues. Germline-derived CDR1 and CDR2 are MDHEN and SYDVKM. CDR3 protein: CASSLEGIGSYNEQFF. The CDR3, as DNA: TGTGCCAGCAGTTTAGAGGGAATCGGGTCCTACAATGAGCAGTTCTTC.

J is TRBJ1-3 and V is TRBV18; D call uncertain. V lost 3 bases and J lost 4, with 13 bases in between. The CDR3 contains 15 residues. The germline CDR1 and CDR2 sequences are KGHSH and LQKENI. CDR3 sequence (DNA): TGTGCCAGCTCACCGTCGACGAGCTCCGGAAACACCATATATTTT. Amino acid sequence: CASSPSTSSGNTIYF.

The chain is built from TRBV27 and TRBJ1-5, with 7 bases fitting TRBD1. CDR1 is MNHEY, CDR2 SMNVEV, per germline (reference sequence). J gave up 2 bases and V 6 bases, and 10 bases lay outside the gene matches. CDR3 size: 16 residues. The chain's CDR3 is CASSSASGTGNQPQHF. The CDR3 DNA reads TGTGCCAGCAGCTCCGCATCCGGGACAGGCAATCAGCCCCAGCATTTT.

The V gene is TRBV27, the J gene TRBJ1-1; D gene uncertain. Germline CDR1 and CDR2: MNHEY and SMNVEV (reference sequence). V lost 0 bases to trimming and J lost 0 bases, with 5 bases between them. The CDR3 has 14 amino acids. The CDR3, as DNA: TGTGCCAGCAGTTTATCCGCTATGAACACTGAAGCTTTCTTT. This encodes CASSLSAMNTEAFF.

The gene calls are TRBV6-5 and TRBJ1-4; D is uncertain. This CDR3 has 13 residues. V gave up 8 bases and J gave up 3 bases, with 10 bases separating them. In germline, CDR1 is MNHEY, CDR2 SVGAGI. The CDR3 loop reads CASDLGSNEKLFF. The CDR3 DNA is TGTGCCAGCGACTTGGGGTCTAATGAAAAACTGTTTTTT.

Here the CDR3 reads CASSSGQSYEQYF. Written as DNA, the CDR3 is TGTGCCAGCAGCTCGGGACAGTCCTACGAGCAGTACTTC. The gene calls are TRBV7-2 and TRBJ2-7, with 7 bases lining up with TRBD1. The CDR3 length is 13 residues. CDR1 and CDR2 (germline): SGHTA, FQGNSA. The trim removed 4 bases at V and 1 base at J, leaving 1 base unmatched.

The chain links TRBV6-5 to TRBJ1-5, with no clear D. CDR1 is MNHEY and CDR2 is SVGAGI in the germline V gene. Trimming took 6 bases from V and 11 from J, leaving 17 bases between them. The CDR3 sequence is 13 residues long. The CDR3 region has the DNA TGTGCCAGCAGCCCCAGCGAGGTATGGGCCCAGCATTTT. Residues: CASSPSEVWAQHF.

The chain employs TRBV4-3 and TRBJ2-3; D is undetermined. Germline V gene lookup returns CDR1 LGHNA and CDR2 YSLEER. The V and J ends lost 0 bases and 4 bases respectively, with 5 bases between them. This CDR3 is 13 amino acids long. CDR3 amino acids: CASSQEGSDTQYF. DNA of the CDR3: TGCGCCAGCAGCCAAGAGGGCTCAGATACGCAGTATTTT.

The chain is built from TRBV3-1 (or the pseudogene TRBV3-2) and TRBJ1-4, with D perhaps matching TRBD1 (5 bases). Between the trimmed V and J ends, which lost 2 bases and 8 bases, there was a span of 6 bases. CDR1 is LGHDT and CDR2 is YNNKEL in the germline V gene (reference sequence). The CDR3 is 12 amino acids. In DNA, the CDR3 is TGTGCCAGCAGCCAACAGGGCGAAAAACTGTTTTTT. Residues: CASSQQGEKLFF.

Only one count was recorded for this clone. The CDR3 spells CASRGGGGLYGYTF. The CDR3 nucleotides read TGTGCCAGTAGGGGAGGGGGCGGACTCTATGGCTACACCTTC. The chain employs TRBV19 and TRBJ1-2, with TRBD1 matching 7 bases. Germline V CDR1 and CDR2: LNHDA, SQIVND (reference sequence). This CDR3 region has 14 residues. The V and J ends lost 6 bases and 4 bases, in that order; junction bases with no gene match: 8.

The chain uses TRBV6-1 and TRBJ1-5; the D gene is possibly TRBD1 (6 bases). This CDR3 has 19 amino acids. Germline V gives CDR1 MNHNS, CDR2 SASEGT. Trimming shortened V by 0 bases and J by 7 bases, and 25 bases separated the two germline ends. CDR3 loop: CASSEARRGAGEKGQPQHF. For the CDR3, the DNA is TGTGCCAGCAGTGAAGCGCGGAGAGGGGCAGGGGAAAAGGGGCAGCCCCAGCATTTT.

This clone was counted a single time. The genes are TRBV6-5 and TRBJ1-2, with 7 bases that match TRBD1. Germline trimming cut 6 bases from V and 5 bases from J; bases unmatched to any gene: 9. Germline values: CDR1 MNHEY, CDR2 SVGAGI. The CDR3 is 14 amino acids. The CDR3 bases are TGTGCCAGCAGCCCGACAGGGTTTAGATATGGCTACACCTTC. Its protein product is CASSPTGFRYGYTF.

Notes on this clone: This sample includes further DNA sequences coding for the same CDR3. The chain couples TRBV5-1 to TRBJ1-5; weak D call: TRBD1 (5 bases). Trimming shortened V by 0 bases and J by 1 base, and 5 bases separated the two germline ends. The CDR3 has 14 amino acids. Looked up from germline, CDR1 is SGHRS and CDR2 is YFSETQ. This CDR3 reads CASSLGGSNQPQHF. Written as DNA, the CDR3 is TGCGCCAGCAGCTTGGGGGGGAGCAATCAGCCCCAGCATTTT. Drawing the rest from reference TRBV5-1 and TRBJ1-5, the complete variable domain is KAGVTQTPRYLIKTRGQQVTLSCSPISGHRSVSWYQQTPGQGLQFLFEYFSETQRNKGNFPGRFSGRQFSNSRSEMNVSTLELGDSALYLCASSLGGSNQPQHFGDGTRLSIL.

The rearrangement uses TRBV2 and TRBJ2-2, with D hard to call. Deletions cut 1 base from V and 8 bases from J, with 11 bases between. The CDR3 sequence is 14 residues long. From germline, CDR1 is SNHLY and CDR2 FYNNEI. This chain's CDR3 is CASSEVDFTGELFF. The CDR3 region has the DNA TGTGCCAGCAGTGAAGTTGACTTTACGGGGGAGCTGTTTTTT.

The chain has TRBV15 and TRBJ2-7, with 7 bases identical to TRBD2. The CDR3 is made up of 14 amino acids. Germline-derived CDR1 and CDR2 are LNHNV and YYDKDF (reference sequence). The V and J ends lost 4 bases and 4 bases, in that order; junction bases with no gene match: 7. This CDR3 reads CATSTGEGRYEQYF. CDR3 coding DNA: TGTGCCACCAGCACCGGGGAGGGAAGGTACGAGCAGTACTTC.

This chain links TRBV5-1 with TRBJ2-5; 8 nucleotides line up with TRBD2. V dropped 1 base and J dropped 7; count of bases not matched to a gene: 6. The CDR3 loop spans 14 amino acids. Germline CDR1 is SGHRS and CDR2 is YFSETQ. The CDR3 DNA is TGCGCCAGCAGCTTGAGCGGGGGAGAAGGGACCCAGTACTTC. Translating it yields CASSLSGGEGTQYF.

The chain has TRBV19 and TRBJ1-5; a weak D match, TRBD1 (5 bases). Trimming cost V 4 bases and J 4 bases, with 20 bases left between them. The CDR3 sequence is 17 residues long. Germline assignment: CDR1 LNHDA and CDR2 SQIVND (reference sequence). CDR3 in DNA: TGTGCCAGTAGTACCCGACCTCCAGGGTTGAGGAATCAGCCCCAGCATTTT. Residues: CASSTRPPGLRNQPQHF.